One and the same sample provided the 22 T cell receptor beta chains below, sequenced in a study of T cell changes during pregnancy in multiple sclerosis. Profiling relied on immunoSEQ multiplex PCR, and the TCRdb table lists in-frame clones only, not all of them. The sample lists 45,000 to 50,000 clones, over 90% occurring once. The sequences come from peripheral blood, collected in the third trimester of pregnancy. The receptors here all came from a female donor with multiple sclerosis, enrolled in a pregnancy study.

The chain carries TRBV4-2 and TRBJ2-7; 10 bases agree with TRBD2. CDR1 LGHNA and CDR2 YNFKEQ come from the germline V gene. Trimming removed 4 bases from V and 3 bases from J; junction bases left unmatched: 3. The CDR3 length is 14 residues. The CDR3 protein is CASSRGLADYEQYF. The CDR3 DNA reads TGTGCCAGCAGCCGAGGACTAGCGGACTACGAGCAGTACTTC.

The sample holds one count of this clone. The chain links TRBV7-2 to TRBJ1-1, with D maybe TRBD1 (6 bases). V lost 6 bases and J 6 bases, leaving 23 bases between the germline ends. The CDR3 is made up of 16 amino acids. CDR1 is SGHTA, CDR2 FQGNSA, per germline. For the CDR3, the DNA is TGTGCCAGCAGTGCATCCCACGGACAGTGGGGACCTGAAGCTTTCTTT. This codes for CASSASHGQWGPEAFF.

The chain recombines TRBV18 with TRBJ2-7, with 9 nucleotides matching TRBD1. V shed 5 bases and J 2 bases; nucleotides not matched to a gene: 1. CDR1 KGHSH and CDR2 LQKENI come from the germline V gene. The CDR3 consists of 13 residues. The CDR3 nucleotides read TGTGCCAGCTCAGGGACAGGGACCTACGAGCAGTACTTC. It yields the protein CASSGTGTYEQYF.

The gene calls are TRBV29-1 and TRBJ1-1; D is perhaps TRBD1 (6 bases). This CDR3 spans 14 amino acids. The germline V gene encodes CDR1 SQVTM and CDR2 ANQGSEA. V gave up 6 bases and J gave up 2 bases, with 16 bases separating them. CDR3 loop: CSVRGWDTNTEAFF. The CDR3 nucleotides are TGCAGCGTGCGGGGGTGGGACACTAACACTGAAGCTTTCTTT.

The table lists this clone with a few counts. This chain uses TRBV4-1 with TRBJ2-7, with 11 positions matching TRBD1. This CDR3 is built from 17 residues. Germline CDR1 reads MGHRA; CDR2 reads YSYEKL. V shed 2 bases and J 3 bases; nucleotides not matched to a gene: 9. The CDR3 region has the DNA TGCGCCAGCAGCCAACTTGGGACAGGGGGTGATGACTACGAGCAGTACTTC. This codes for CASSQLGTGGDDYEQYF.

The J gene is TRBJ2-6, the V gene TRBV28; D perhaps matches TRBD1 (6 bases). V lost 4 bases to trimming and J lost 3 bases, with 13 bases between them. Germline CDR1 is MDHEN and CDR2 is SYDVKM. The CDR3 consists of 16 residues. The CDR3 DNA is TGTGCCAGCAGTTCCCTACAGGGCGTTGGGGCCAACGTCCTGACTTTC. It translates to CASSSLQGVGANVLTF.

The gene calls are TRBV19 and TRBJ2-7; the match to TRBD1 covers 7 bases. The germline gives CDR1 LNHDA, CDR2 SQIVND (reference sequence). V shed 7 bases, J shed 1 base, and the junction held 7 bases outside the gene matches. This CDR3 is 14 amino acids long. Here the CDR3 reads CASIGTEPSYEQYF. CDR3 coding DNA: TGTGCCAGTATCGGGACAGAGCCTTCCTACGAGCAGTACTTC.

This clone was counted only a few times. The gene calls are TRBV9 and TRBJ1-2, with D perhaps matching TRBD1 (5 bases). Germline CDR1 and CDR2: SGDLS and YYNGEE. The CDR3 is 12 amino acids. The germline V and J ends were trimmed by 3 bases and 6 bases, with 9 bases remaining between them. This CDR3 reads CASSAWGDGYTF. In DNA form, the CDR3 reads TGTGCCAGCAGCGCCTGGGGGGATGGCTACACCTTC. The full variable domain, completed using reference TRBV9 and TRBJ1-2, is DSGVTQTPKHLITATGQRVTLRCSPRSGDLSVYWYQQSLDQGLQFLIQYYNGEERAKGNILERFSAQQFPDLHSELNLSSLELGDSALYFCASSAWGDGYTFGSGTRLTVV.

The CDR3 nucleotides are TGTGCCAGCAGTTTGATCAGTCAGGCCATCCAAGAGACCCAGTACTTC. Protein: CASSLISQAIQETQYF. The V call is TRBV7-2, the J call TRBJ2-5; D gene unclear. Germline loops: CDR1 SGHTA, CDR2 FQGNSA. CDR3 length: 16 amino acids. V shed 6 bases and J shed 1 base, with 18 bases lying between them.

V usage is TRBV6-5 and J usage is TRBJ2-1; TRBD1 matches 10 bases. Per germline, CDR1 MNHEY and CDR2 SVGAGI. There are 13 residues in the CDR3. The CDR3, as DNA: TGTGCTACCGGGGGACAGGGGTGGAATGAGCAGTTCTTC. This gives the protein CATGGQGWNEQFF.

V usage is TRBV5-6 and J usage is TRBJ2-3; TRBD2 might be the D (5 bases). Per germline, CDR1 SGHDT and CDR2 YYEEEE. The CDR3 sequence is 17 residues long. Between the trimmed V and J ends, which lost 4 bases and 2 bases, there was a span of 20 bases. CDR3 sequence (DNA): TGTGCCAGCAGCCAACTGACACCAACTAGGTACACAGATACGCAGTATTTT. It codes for CASSQLTPTRYTDTQYF.

This chain uses TRBV28 with TRBJ1-3, with TRBD1 as a possible D gene (5 bases). This CDR3 is built from 15 residues. Germline V gene sequence: CDR1 MDHEN, CDR2 SYDVKM. V was shortened by 3 bases and J by 0 bases, with 9 bases between the two germline ends. The CDR3 sequence: CASSFHDSSGNTIYF. The CDR3 nucleotides are TGTGCCAGCAGTTTCCACGACAGCTCTGGAAACACCATATATTTT.

The V and J genes are TRBV7-8 and TRBJ2-1; TRBD2 aligns across 15 bases. This CDR3 is 14 amino acids long. Germline-derived CDR1 and CDR2 are SGHVS and FQNEAQ. The V and J ends lost 5 bases and 15 bases, in that order; junction bases with no gene match: 8. The CDR3 DNA reads as TGTGCCAGCAGCACCGGACTAGCGGGAGGGCAAGGGTTCTTC. This sequence encodes CASSTGLAGGQGFF.

The count of this clone is one. The chain has TRBV5-4 and TRBJ2-3, with 9 bases aligning to TRBD2. With 4 bases clipped from V and 4 bases from J, the junction kept 4 bases outside the gene matches. The CDR3 covers 14 residues. Germline V gives CDR1 SGHNT, CDR2 YYREEE (reference sequence). The CDR3 loop is CASSIAGVADTQYF. The CDR3, as DNA: TGTGCCAGCAGCATAGCGGGAGTGGCAGATACGCAGTATTTT.

The chain carries TRBV6-5 and TRBJ2-5; D possibly corresponds to TRBD1 (6 bases). The CDR3 has 14 amino acids. The V gene's germline CDR1 is MNHEY and CDR2 SVGAGI. V dropped 7 bases and J dropped 4 bases, with 16 bases sitting between them. The CDR3 nucleotides read TGTGCCAGCATTGCCCCAGGGGAAGGAGAGACCCAGTACTTC. Encoded protein: CASIAPGEGETQYF.

This sequence joins TRBV28 and TRBJ1-1, with 7 bases aligning to TRBD1. V shed 10 bases and J 0 bases; nucleotides not matched to a gene: 8. Germline V gene sequence: CDR1 MDHEN, CDR2 SYDVKM. The CDR3 sequence is 14 residues long. The CDR3 nucleotides read TGTGCCACGGAGACAGGGCCCCTGAACACTGAAGCTTTCTTT. It translates to CATETGPLNTEAFF.

In this sample, this clone turned up once. V gene TRBV13 combines with J gene TRBJ1-3; D call uncertain. The CDR3 loop spans 12 amino acids. Trimming stripped 5 bases from V and 7 bases from J, with 9 bases between. From germline, CDR1 is PRHDT and CDR2 FYEKMQ (reference sequence). In DNA, the CDR3 is TGTGCCAGCAGCCCTGTATTCAACACCATATATTTT. This sequence encodes CASSPVFNTIYF.

J is TRBJ1-1 and V is TRBV9; D may be TRBD1 (5 bases). This CDR3 is built from 15 residues. From germline, CDR1 is SGDLS and CDR2 YYNGEE. V was clipped by 4 bases and J by 0 bases, with 13 bases between them. CDR3 amino acids: CASSPARGMNTEAFF. The CDR3 nucleotides read TGTGCCAGCAGCCCAGCAAGGGGTATGAACACTGAAGCTTTCTTT.

The rearrangement joins TRBV4-3 to TRBJ1-1; possible D gene TRBD1, 6 bases. The germline V gene encodes CDR1 LGHNA and CDR2 YSLEER. V was trimmed by 6 bases and J by 6 bases, leaving 14 bases between them. This CDR3 has 13 amino acids. CDR3 bases: TGCGCCAGCAGAGGGGGGGGGAGGGCTGAAGCTTTCTTT. Its translation: CASRGGGRAEAFF.

The rearrangement links TRBV7-6 to TRBJ1-3; TRBD1 matches 7 bases. CDR1 is SGHVS, CDR2 FNYEAQ, per germline. The CDR3 totals 16 residues. CDR3 residues: CATLPLTGSVGNTIYF. The CDR3, as DNA: TGTGCTACCTTACCATTGACAGGGTCGGTTGGAAACACCATATATTTT.

The V and J genes are TRBV6-5 and TRBJ2-3; D is unclear. Germline V gene lookup returns CDR1 MNHEY and CDR2 SVGAGI. Trimming removed 3 bases from V and 6 bases from J, with 13 bases in between. The CDR3 sequence is 14 residues long. The DNA for the CDR3 is TGTGCCAGCAGTTATGGCGGTTTATCGGATACGCAGTATTTT. This translates into CASSYGGLSDTQYF.

This rearrangement joins TRBV6-4 to TRBJ2-1, with 9 bases that match TRBD2. The trim removed 5 bases at V and 7 bases at J, leaving 3 bases unmatched. CDR3 length: 13 residues. Germline CDR1 and CDR2: MRHNA and SNTAGT. The CDR3 DNA reads as TGTGCCAGCAGTCGGACTAGCGAGAATGAGCAGTTCTTC. Translating it yields CASSRTSENEQFF.